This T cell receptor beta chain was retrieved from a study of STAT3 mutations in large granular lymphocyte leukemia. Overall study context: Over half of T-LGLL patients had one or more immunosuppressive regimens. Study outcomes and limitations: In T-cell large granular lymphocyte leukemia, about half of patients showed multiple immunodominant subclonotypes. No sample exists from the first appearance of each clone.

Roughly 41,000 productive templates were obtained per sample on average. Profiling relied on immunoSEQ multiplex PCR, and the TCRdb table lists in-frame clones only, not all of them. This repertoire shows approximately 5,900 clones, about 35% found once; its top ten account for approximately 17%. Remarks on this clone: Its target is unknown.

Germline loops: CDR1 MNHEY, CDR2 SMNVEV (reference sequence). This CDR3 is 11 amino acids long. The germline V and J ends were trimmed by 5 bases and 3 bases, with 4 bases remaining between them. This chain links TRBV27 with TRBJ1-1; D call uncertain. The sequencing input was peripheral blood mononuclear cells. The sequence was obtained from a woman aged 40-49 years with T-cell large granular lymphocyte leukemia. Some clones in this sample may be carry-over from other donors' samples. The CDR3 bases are TGTGCCAGCAGTGATGACACTGAAGCTTTCTTT. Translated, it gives CASSDDTEAFF.